This TCR beta chain was observed in a study of radiotherapy plus CTLA-4 blockade in lung cancer. Study in general: Objective responses were observed in around 17% of patients, and disease control was achieved by roughly 31%.

This table comes from immunoSEQ multiplex PCR, and its TCRdb copy is limited to in-frame clones, with some not included. The sample holds 85,000 to 90,000 clones, about two thirds seen once. The trim removed 9 bases at V and 3 bases at J, leaving 7 bases unmatched. CDR3 length equals 14 residues. The germline CDR1 and CDR2 sequences are MDHEN and SYDVKM. This clonotype was sampled from a human donor with non-small cell lung cancer that progressed on radiotherapy plus ipilimumab. The chain links TRBV28 to TRBJ2-7; 11 bases map to TRBD2. Sequenced here: peripheral blood, sampled from a patient treated with radiotherapy plus ipilimumab. Here the CDR3 reads CASCLLAGDYEQYF. Written as DNA, the CDR3 is TGTGCCAGTTGCCTACTAGCGGGAGACTACGAGCAGTACTTC.